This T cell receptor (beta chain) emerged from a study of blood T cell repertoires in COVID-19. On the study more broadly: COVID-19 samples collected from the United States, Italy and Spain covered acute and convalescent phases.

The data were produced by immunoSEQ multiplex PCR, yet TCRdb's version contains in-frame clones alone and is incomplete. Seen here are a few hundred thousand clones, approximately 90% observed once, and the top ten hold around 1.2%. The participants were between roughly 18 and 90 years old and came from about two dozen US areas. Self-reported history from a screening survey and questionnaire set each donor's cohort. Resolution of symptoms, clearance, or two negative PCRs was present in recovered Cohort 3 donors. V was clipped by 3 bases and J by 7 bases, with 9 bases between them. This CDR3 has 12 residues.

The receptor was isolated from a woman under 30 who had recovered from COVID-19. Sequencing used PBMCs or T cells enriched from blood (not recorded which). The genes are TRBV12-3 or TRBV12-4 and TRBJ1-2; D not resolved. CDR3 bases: TGTGCCAGCAGTTTTAGCCGGGTTGGCTACACCTTC. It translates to CASSFSRVGYTF.